Following are 10 T cell receptor beta chains from one sample sequenced in a study of PD-1 blockade in classical Hodgkin lymphoma. Time point given: cycle 4 day 1 (C4D1), after 5 to 7 weeks of nivolumab. All the patients suffered relapse after autologous stem cell transplantation, and brentuximab vedotin exposure differed. Clones were read by immunoSEQ multiplex PCR, and TCRdb kept only the in-frame ones, dropping some. The table records some 30,000 clones, approximately 72% of them present only once. The sequenced sample was peripheral blood mononuclear cells (PBMCs), obtained before the fourth cycle of nivolumab. The source is a human donor with classical Hodgkin lymphoma.

This chain joins TRBV4-1 and TRBJ2-4; tentative D call: TRBD2 (7 bases). Looked up from germline, CDR1 is MGHRA and CDR2 is YSYEKL. V lost 1 base to trimming and J lost 5 bases, with 15 bases between them. The CDR3 extends over 16 amino acids. The DNA of the CDR3 is TGCGCCAGCAGCCAAGGCTCTCGGGGGGCGGAAAACATTCAGTACTTC. It codes for CASSQGSRGAENIQYF.

This clone appeared a few times. The V and J genes are TRBV28 and TRBJ2-6; D gene uncertain. CDR1 and CDR2 from the germline V gene are MDHEN and SYDVKM. The ends were cut back, 6 bases at V and 4 bases at J, with 10 bases in the middle. The CDR3 runs 14 residues. The CDR3 loop is CASSGVSGANVLTF. The CDR3, as DNA: TGTGCCAGCAGCGGAGTCTCCGGGGCCAACGTCCTGACTTTC.

The chain has TRBV5-4 and TRBJ2-7; 7 bases are a match to TRBD2. CDR1 is SGHNT, CDR2 YYREEE, per germline (reference sequence). The V gene end was trimmed by 4 bases and the J gene end by 7 bases; junction bases not matched to a gene: 14. The length of the CDR3 is 15 residues. In DNA form, the CDR3 reads TGTGCCAGCAGCAGGGCGAGCGGGGAGGCTATGGAGCAGTACTTC. This codes for CASSRASGEAMEQYF.

The rearrangement links TRBV5-1 to TRBJ2-5; D unresolved. The germline V gene has CDR1 SGHRS and CDR2 YFSETQ. V lost 0 bases to trimming and J lost 3 bases, with 3 bases between them. The CDR3 loop spans 12 amino acids. The CDR3 protein is CASSLAKETQYF. The CDR3 region has the DNA TGCGCCAGCAGCTTGGCCAAAGAGACCCAGTACTTC.

This chain joins TRBV19 and TRBJ1-4; perhaps TRBD1 as D (5 bases). The CDR3 consists of 14 residues. V dropped 3 bases and J dropped 8 bases, with 13 bases sitting between them. Germline loops: CDR1 LNHDA, CDR2 SQIVND (reference sequence). DNA for the CDR3: TGTGCCAGTAGTATCTATGGGGGAGGAGAAAAACTGTTTTTT. Amino acid sequence: CASSIYGGGEKLFF.

The chain carries TRBV7-9 and TRBJ2-1, with 12 bases that match TRBD2. CDR3 length: 15 residues. Germline assignment: CDR1 SEHNR and CDR2 FQNEAQ (reference sequence). The V gene end was trimmed by 5 bases and the J gene end by 8 bases; junction bases not matched to a gene: 7. In nucleotides, the CDR3 is TGTGCCAGCAGCGATCTAGCGGGAGGGGGATATGAGCAGTTCTTC. Translated: CASSDLAGGGYEQFF.

CDR3 loop: CASSSKPGLAYEQYF. The CDR3 DNA follows: TGTGCCAGCAGTTCTAAACCGGGACTAGCCTACGAGCAGTACTTC. This chain connects TRBV27 to TRBJ2-7, with 8 bases identical to TRBD2. There are 15 residues in the CDR3. J gave up 2 bases and V 4 bases, and 7 bases lay outside the gene matches. Per the germline V gene, CDR1 is MNHEY and CDR2 is SMNVEV (reference sequence).

The chain carries TRBV21-1 and TRBJ2-7; the table assigns TRBD2, which was not confirmed against the DNA. TRBV21-1 counts as a pseudogene. CDR3 size: 19 residues. The CDR3 reads CASSSPKARTSGTPCEQYF. For the CDR3, the DNA is TGTGCCAGCAGCTCCCCAAAAGCGAGGACTAGCGGAACCCCCTGCGAGCAGTACTTC.

This clone was detected a few times. The rearrangement links TRBV6-6 to TRBJ2-2; D unclear. Germline CDR1 is MNHNY and CDR2 is SVGAGI (reference sequence). The CDR3 extends over 13 amino acids. V lost 10 bases and J lost 4, with 13 bases in between. CDR3 loop: CATDVKGTGELFF. The DNA for the CDR3 is TGTGCCACGGATGTTAAGGGCACCGGGGAGCTGTTTTTT.

The rearrangement joins TRBV10-3 to TRBJ2-2, with 10 bases fitting TRBD1. In germline, CDR1 is ENHRY, CDR2 SYGVKD. This CDR3 is 15 amino acids long. Trimming at V came to 6 bases and at J to 3 bases, leaving 4 bases not matched to a gene. This CDR3 reads CAISRDRGDTGELFF. The CDR3 DNA reads as TGTGCCATCAGCCGGGACAGGGGCGACACCGGGGAGCTGTTTTTT.